These 19 T cell receptor beta chains were all obtained from the same sample, sequenced in a study of T cells after yellow fever vaccination. TCRdb reanalysed the 5' RACE reads using MiXCR and keeps one entry per CDR3 protein. The data hold some 350,000 distinct CDR3 sequences, with roughly 6.1% observed a single time. Sample: PBMCs, taken 5 days after the yellow fever booster vaccination. The receptors shown here come from a man aged 30-40 years who received the YFV17D yellow fever vaccine.

Ten or more counts support this clonotype. This chain connects TRBV27 to TRBJ2-3; D is undetermined. V was shortened by 5 bases and J by 6 bases, with 12 bases between the two germline ends. CDR1 is MNHEY, CDR2 SMNVEV, per germline (reference sequence). This CDR3 spans 13 amino acids. In DNA form, the CDR3 reads TGTGCCAGCAGTCCCCCCCGCGTGGATACGCAGTATTTT. This codes for CASSPPRVDTQYF.

This clonotype was seen repeatedly, ten times or more. The chain combines TRBV29-1 with TRBJ2-7, with D uncertain. Germline V gene lookup returns CDR1 SQVTM and CDR2 ANQGSEA. Trimming removed 5 bases at V and 6 bases at J, with 11 bases between. The CDR3 is 11 residues long. The CDR3 protein is CSVYGEAEQYF. CDR3 in DNA: TGCAGCGTTTATGGCGAAGCCGAGCAGTACTTC.

This clonotype has more than one count but fewer than ten. This rearrangement joins TRBV7-2 to TRBJ1-4; D unclear. Germline V gene lookup returns CDR1 SGHTA and CDR2 FQGNSA. This CDR3 contains 15 residues. Trimming shortened V by 5 bases and J by 4 bases, and 14 bases separated the two germline ends. The CDR3 coding sequence is TGTGCCAGCAGCCCACCCCTCGGGCATAATGAAAAACTGTTTTTT. The encoded protein is CASSPPLGHNEKLFF.

The CDR3 loop reads CASSKTGLALHF. CDR3 DNA sequence: TGTGCCAGCAGCAAGACGGGGCTTGCCCTCCACTTT. The chain couples TRBV7-9 to TRBJ1-6, with D possibly matching TRBD1 (5 bases). The CDR3 loop spans 12 amino acids. The germline V gene has CDR1 SEHNR and CDR2 FQNEAQ (reference sequence). V was shortened by 5 bases and J by 14 bases, with 13 bases between the two germline ends.

The chain couples TRBV20-1 to TRBJ1-6, with 12 positions matching TRBD1. CDR1 and CDR2 from the germline V gene are DFQATT and SNEGSKA (reference sequence). V dropped 5 bases and J dropped 12; count of bases not matched to a gene: 11. This CDR3 comprises 15 residues. For the CDR3, the DNA is TGCAGTGCTGTTACGACCGGGACAGGGGGCTTACCCCTCCACTTT. Its translation is CSAVTTGTGGLPLHF.

This chain uses TRBV5-1 with TRBJ2-3, with D hard to call. The ends were cut back, 0 bases at V and 0 bases at J, with 20 bases in the middle. From germline, CDR1 is SGHRS and CDR2 YFSETQ. The CDR3 spans 19 residues. Here the CDR3 reads CASSLDPVGGISSTDTQYF. For the CDR3, the DNA is TGCGCCAGCAGCTTGGACCCAGTGGGCGGAATTTCGAGCACAGATACGCAGTATTTT.

In its sample, this clonotype was seen many times. The chain employs TRBV5-1 and TRBJ2-4; TRBD1 matches 8 bases. The ends lost 4 bases at V and 8 bases at J; junction bases unmatched: 8. The CDR3 length is 14 residues. Looked up from germline, CDR1 is SGHRS and CDR2 is YFSETQ. In nucleotides, the CDR3 is TGCGCCAGCAGCGACGGCGGACAGGGTGACATTCAGTACTTC. This encodes CASSDGGQGDIQYF. Variable domain in full (rest from reference TRBV5-1 and TRBJ2-4): KAGVTQTPRYLIKTRGQQVTLSCSPISGHRSVSWYQQTPGQGLQFLFEYFSETQRNKGNFPGRFSGRQFSNSRSEMNVSTLELGDSALYLCASSDGGQGDIQYFGAGTRLSVL.

The sample holds many counts of this clonotype. V gene TRBV7-2 combines with J gene TRBJ1-1; no clear D gene. Germline CDR1 is SGHTA and CDR2 is FQGNSA. The ends were cut back, 3 bases at V and 2 bases at J, with 10 bases in the middle. The CDR3 has 14 residues. As DNA, the CDR3 is TGTGCCAGCAGCTTCAAACAAGGAAACACTGAAGCTTTCTTT. It specifies CASSFKQGNTEAFF.

This chain joins TRBV7-2 and TRBJ2-5; D possibly matches TRBD1 or TRBD2 (5 bases each). This CDR3 is 11 amino acids long. Trimming took 11 bases from V and 2 from J, leaving 9 bases between them. Per germline, CDR1 SGHTA and CDR2 FQGNSA. CDR3 bases: TGTGCCTGGGGACGTCAAGAGACCCAGTACTTC. Translating it yields CAWGRQETQYF.

This clonotype was recorded a few times. The junction departs from germline at one end; a sequencing error may be responsible. The rearrangement uses TRBV7-7 and TRBJ1-4, with D unclear. Germline CDR1 reads SSHAT; CDR2 reads FNYEAQ (reference sequence). The CDR3 runs to 13 residues. Written as DNA, the CDR3 is TGTGCTAGCAGCTCGATGTTGGGGGAAAAACTGTTTTTT. Translating it yields CASSSMLGEKLFF.

At least ten counts were recorded for this clonotype. The V gene is TRBV9, the J gene TRBJ2-3; 8 nucleotides align to TRBD2. The germline V gene encodes CDR1 SGDLS and CDR2 YYNGEE. This CDR3 has 16 amino acids. The J segment lost 1 base and the V segment lost 0 bases, leaving 4 bases of the junction unmatched. The CDR3 DNA follows: TGTGCCAGCAGCGTAGGAGCGGGAGTGGGCACAGATACGCAGTATTTT. Encoded protein: CASSVGAGVGTDTQYF.

The chain uses TRBV6-6 and TRBJ1-3; D gene unclear. Per the germline V gene, CDR1 is MNHNY and CDR2 is SVGAGI (reference sequence). Trimming pared 2 bases from V and 9 bases from J, leaving 5 bases between. CDR3 length: 11 amino acids. In DNA form, the CDR3 reads TGTGCCAGCAGTTACGCCTCCACCATATATTTT. This encodes CASSYASTIYF.

This chain links TRBV6-1 with TRBJ2-7; 9 positions match TRBD1. V lost 5 bases, J lost 6 bases, and 8 bases stayed unmatched. CDR3 length: 14 amino acids. Germline values: CDR1 MNHNS, CDR2 SASEGT. In DNA, the CDR3 is TGTGCCAGCAGTCGCCGGGACAGGGTGACCGAGCAGTACTTC. Protein product: CASSRRDRVTEQYF.

V and J are TRBV12-3 or TRBV12-4 and TRBJ2-1; 9 bases are shared with TRBD2. The CDR3 extends over 17 amino acids. The V segment lost 6 bases and the J segment 4 bases; nucleotides outside the gene matches: 13. The CDR3 coding sequence is TGTGCCAGCAGCCTCCTGACCGGGACTAGCATTTACAATGAGCAGTTCTTC. Its protein product is CASSLLTGTSIYNEQFF.

This clonotype came up a few times. The genes are TRBV19 and TRBJ2-7; D assignment may be TRBD1 or TRBD2 (5 bases each). This CDR3 is built from 14 residues. Trimming took 3 bases from V and 2 from J, leaving 11 bases between them. Germline V CDR1 and CDR2: LNHDA, SQIVND (reference sequence). CDR3 in amino acids: CASSIQRGPYEQYF. The DNA of the CDR3 is TGTGCCAGTAGTATCCAGAGGGGACCCTACGAGCAGTACTTC.

This clonotype appeared many times. As DNA, the CDR3 is TGTGCCAGCAGCCCCACTCCGGGACTAGCGGGACCACCTAGCATCGGCGAGCAGTACTTC. Protein sequence: CASSPTPGLAGPPSIGEQYF. The chain employs TRBV7-6 and TRBJ2-7; 13 nucleotides agree with TRBD2. The trim removed 5 bases at V and 6 bases at J, leaving 22 bases unmatched. CDR3 length equals 20 residues. CDR1 and CDR2 from the germline V gene are SGHVS and FNYEAQ.

Comment on this clonotype: A much larger clone lies a single base off, so this may be a read error. The rearrangement joins TRBV24-1 to TRBJ2-1; tentative D call: TRBD2 (6 bases). The CDR3 is 16 amino acids. Germline V gene sequence: CDR1 KGHDR, CDR2 SFDVKD. The CDR3 reads CATSDTGTSVYSEQFF. The CDR3 DNA reads as TGTGCCACCAGTGACACCGGGACTTCGGTCTACAGTGAGCAGTTCTTC.

There are many counts of this clonotype. The chain combines TRBV23-1 with TRBJ2-1; D is possibly TRBD1 (6 bases). TRBV23-1 is flagged as an ORF with uncertain function. This CDR3 region has 16 residues. Trimming pared 2 bases from V and 7 bases from J, leaving 18 bases between. The CDR3 here is CASSQTSLQGRNEQFF. In DNA form, the CDR3 reads TGCGCCAGCAGTCAAACCTCACTACAGGGAAGGAATGAGCAGTTCTTC.

This clonotype was counted at least ten times. The chain employs TRBV4-3 and TRBJ2-1; no firm D call. The V and J ends lost 0 bases and 6 bases respectively, with 6 bases between them. Germline V lookup: CDR1 LGHNA, CDR2 YSLEER. The CDR3 loop spans 13 amino acids. The CDR3 coding sequence is TGCGCCAGCAGCCAAGAGGGCCGCAATGAGCAGTTCTTC. Its protein product is CASSQEGRNEQFF.